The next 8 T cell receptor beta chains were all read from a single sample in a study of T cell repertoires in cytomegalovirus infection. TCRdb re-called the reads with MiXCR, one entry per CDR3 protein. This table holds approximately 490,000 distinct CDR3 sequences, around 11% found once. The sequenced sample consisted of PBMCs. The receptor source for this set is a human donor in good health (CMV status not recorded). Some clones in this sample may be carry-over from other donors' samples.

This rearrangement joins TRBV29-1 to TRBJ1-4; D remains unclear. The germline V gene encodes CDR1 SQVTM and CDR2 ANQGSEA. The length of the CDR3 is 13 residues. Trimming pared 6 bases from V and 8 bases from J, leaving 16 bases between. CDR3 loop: CSVSPGSEEKLFF. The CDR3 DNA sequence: TGCAGCGTCTCTCCGGGATCCGAAGAAAAACTGTTTTTT.

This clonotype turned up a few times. CDR3 sequence reads: CASSANRGAPDTQYF. CDR3 nucleotides: TGTGCCAGTAGTGCGAACAGGGGGGCCCCAGATACGCAGTATTTT. The rearrangement links TRBV19 to TRBJ2-3, with 8 positions matching TRBD1. CDR3 length: 15 residues. Unmatched junction bases numbered 8, after V lost 5 bases and J lost 4 bases. Germline assignment: CDR1 LNHDA and CDR2 SQIVND (reference sequence).

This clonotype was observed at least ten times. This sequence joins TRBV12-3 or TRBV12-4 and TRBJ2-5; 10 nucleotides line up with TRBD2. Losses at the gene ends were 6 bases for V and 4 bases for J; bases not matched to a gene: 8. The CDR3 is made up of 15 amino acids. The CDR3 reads CASRPAAGGPETQYF. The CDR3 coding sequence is TGTGCCAGCAGACCAGCAGCGGGGGGGCCAGAGACCCAGTACTTC.

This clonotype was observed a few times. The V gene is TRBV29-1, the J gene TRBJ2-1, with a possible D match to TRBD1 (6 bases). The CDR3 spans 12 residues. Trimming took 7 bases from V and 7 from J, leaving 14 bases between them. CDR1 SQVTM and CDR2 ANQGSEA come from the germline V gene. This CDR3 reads CSGAQGRNEQFF. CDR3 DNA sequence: TGCAGCGGAGCTCAGGGGCGGAATGAGCAGTTCTTC.

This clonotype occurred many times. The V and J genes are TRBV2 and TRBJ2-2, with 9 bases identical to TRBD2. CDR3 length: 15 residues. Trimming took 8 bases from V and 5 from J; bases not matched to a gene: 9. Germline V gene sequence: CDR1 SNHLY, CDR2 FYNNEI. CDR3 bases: TGTGCCAGCGCCCTCGCTAGCGGGGTAACCGGGGAGCTGTTTTTT. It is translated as CASALASGVTGELFF. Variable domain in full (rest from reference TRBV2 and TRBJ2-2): EPEVTQTPSHQVTQMGQEVILRCVPISNHLYFYWYRQILGQKVEFLVSFYNNEISEKSEIFDDQFSVERPDGSNFTLKIRSTKLEDSAMYFCASALASGVTGELFFGEGSRLTVL.

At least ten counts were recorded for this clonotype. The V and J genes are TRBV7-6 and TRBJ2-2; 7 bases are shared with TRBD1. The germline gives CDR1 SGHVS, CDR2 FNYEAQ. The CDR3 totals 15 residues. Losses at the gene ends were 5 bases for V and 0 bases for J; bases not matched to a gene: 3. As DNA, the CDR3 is TGTGCCAGCAGCCCGGGACAGACGAACACCGGGGAGCTGTTTTTT. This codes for CASSPGQTNTGELFF.

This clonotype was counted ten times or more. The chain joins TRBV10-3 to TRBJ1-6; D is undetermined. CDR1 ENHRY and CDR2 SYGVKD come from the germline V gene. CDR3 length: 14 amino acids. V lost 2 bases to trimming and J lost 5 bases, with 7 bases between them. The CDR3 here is CAISEQQNNSPLHF. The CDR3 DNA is TGTGCCATCAGTGAGCAACAAAATAATTCACCCCTCCACTTT.

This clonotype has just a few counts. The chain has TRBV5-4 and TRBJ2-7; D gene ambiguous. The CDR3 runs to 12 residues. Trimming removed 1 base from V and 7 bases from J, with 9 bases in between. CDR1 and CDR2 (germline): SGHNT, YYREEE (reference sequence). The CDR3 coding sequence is TGTGCCAGCAGCTTGCCCCGTCTAGAGCAGTACTTC. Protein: CASSLPRLEQYF.